The 18 T cell receptor beta chains reported below all come from one sample, sequenced in a study of control samples from healthy donors and cancer patients (dated by TCRdb to about 2020). The library came from the immunoSEQ multiplex PCR assay. TCRdb carries this immuneACCESS record with in-frame sequences only. Its versions omit some clonotypes, under half of them owing to an unresolved V gene in the studies checked, with the rest unexplained. This sample is represented by about 250,000 clones; roughly 80% of them were singletons. Of the sample, 10% to 15% falls within the top ten clones. Sequenced: PBMCs. Receptors were obtained from a woman in her fifties or sixties with lung cancer.

Only a few counts were recorded for this clone. V usage is TRBV12-3 or TRBV12-4 and J usage is TRBJ2-5, with a weak D call TRBD1 (5 bases). V was trimmed by 2 bases and J by 12 bases, leaving 10 bases between them. The CDR3 runs 11 residues. DNA for the CDR3: TGTGCCAGCAGTTTATCCAGGGCAAAGTACTTC. Its protein product is CASSLSRAKYF.

V usage is TRBV19 and J usage is TRBJ1-5; D might be TRBD1 (5 bases). The CDR3 has 15 amino acids. V was shortened by 1 base and J by 4 bases, with 11 bases between the two germline ends. Germline V CDR1 and CDR2: LNHDA, SQIVND (reference sequence). The CDR3 region is CASSIGGTGNQPQHF. CDR3 in DNA: TGTGCCAGTAGTATAGGTGGGACTGGAAATCAGCCCCAGCATTTT.

This sequence joins TRBV3-1 (or the pseudogene TRBV3-2) and TRBJ1-5; D gene uncertain. The CDR3 totals 14 residues. V was pared by 6 bases and J by 4 bases, with 13 bases between. Germline CDR1 LGHDT, CDR2 YNNKEL (reference sequence). CDR3 nucleotides: TGTGCCAGCAGTCGGGCCCTTTTGAATCAGCCCCAGCATTTT. The encoded protein is CASSRALLNQPQHF.

V and J are TRBV15 and TRBJ2-3; TRBD1 aligns across 10 bases. CDR1 LNHNV and CDR2 YYDKDF come from the germline V gene (reference sequence). With 5 bases clipped from V and 6 bases from J, the junction kept 5 bases outside the gene matches. The CDR3 totals 14 residues. CDR3 sequence: CATSVRQGADTQYF. Here the CDR3 DNA reads TGTGCCACCAGCGTTCGACAGGGGGCGGATACGCAGTATTTT.

This clone has just one count. Written as DNA, the CDR3 is TGTGCCAGCAGTGTAAGCAGAGGTGAGCAGTTCTTC. Protein sequence: CASSVSRGEQFF. The chain is built from TRBV2 and TRBJ2-1, with unresolved D. V dropped 4 bases and J dropped 9 bases, with 10 bases sitting between them. The CDR3 covers 12 residues. Looked up from germline, CDR1 is SNHLY and CDR2 is FYNNEI.

V gene TRBV11-3 combines with J gene TRBJ2-2, with a weak D call TRBD2 (6 bases). There are 16 residues in the CDR3. V gave up 5 bases and J gave up 0 bases, with 13 bases separating them. The V gene's germline CDR1 is SGHNT and CDR2 YENEEA. In DNA, the CDR3 is TGTGCCAGCAGCCCCGGAGGGGACGCGAACACCGGGGAGCTGTTTTTT. Its protein is CASSPGGDANTGELFF.

This chain links TRBV5-1 with TRBJ1-1; a possible D gene is TRBD1 (6 bases). The length of the CDR3 is 13 residues. Per the germline V gene, CDR1 is SGHRS and CDR2 is YFSETQ. V lost 1 base and J lost 4, with 8 bases in between. In DNA form, the CDR3 reads TGCGCCAGCAGCTTGACAGGGAGCACTGAAGCTTTCTTT. Its protein product is CASSLTGSTEAFF.

The chain uses TRBV5-1 and TRBJ2-5; 12 bases fit TRBD2. V shed 0 bases, J shed 4 bases, and the junction held 10 bases outside the gene matches. Germline loops: CDR1 SGHRS, CDR2 YFSETQ. The CDR3 sequence is 18 residues long. For the CDR3, the DNA is TGCGCCAGCAGCTTGGCGGGGCTAGCGGGGGGGCAAGGAGAGACCCAGTACTTC. This gives the protein CASSLAGLAGGQGETQYF.

V usage is TRBV29-1 and J usage is TRBJ1-1; possible D gene TRBD1, 5 bases. The CDR3 consists of 11 residues. The ends were cut back, 6 bases at V and 4 bases at J, with 9 bases in the middle. Germline CDR1 SQVTM, CDR2 ANQGSEA. The CDR3 DNA reads as TGCAGCGTGGCAGGGACCACTGAAGCTTTCTTT. Translated, it gives CSVAGTTEAFF.

The chain is built from TRBV5-1 and TRBJ1-1; 7 bases fit TRBD1. J gave up 1 base and V 4 bases, and 1 base lay outside the gene matches. CDR3 size: 13 residues. Germline V lookup: CDR1 SGHRS, CDR2 YFSETQ. The CDR3 bases are TGCGCCAGCAGCAGACAGGGGAACACTGAAGCTTTCTTT. The encoded protein is CASSRQGNTEAFF. Complete variable domain (other parts from reference TRBV5-1 and TRBJ1-1): KAGVTQTPRYLIKTRGQQVTLSCSPISGHRSVSWYQQTPGQGLQFLFEYFSETQRNKGNFPGRFSGRQFSNSRSEMNVSTLELGDSALYLCASSRQGNTEAFFGQGTRLTVV.

CDR3 region: CAWSAGANVLTF. The CDR3 DNA follows: TGTGCCTGGAGTGCCGGGGCCAACGTCCTGACTTTC. J is TRBJ2-6 and V is TRBV30; D is undetermined. In germline, CDR1 is GTSNPN, CDR2 SVGIG (reference sequence). V lost 1 base and J 4 bases, leaving 2 bases between the germline ends. The CDR3 loop spans 12 amino acids.

The genes are TRBV15 and TRBJ1-1, with D possibly TRBD1 on 6 matching bases. The CDR3 covers 13 residues. V lost 3 bases and J 11 bases, leaving 16 bases between the germline ends. Per germline, CDR1 LNHNV and CDR2 YYDKDF (reference sequence). The CDR3 loop reads CATSSDTGRRAFF. CDR3 bases: TGTGCCACCAGCAGTGACACAGGGAGGAGGGCTTTCTTT.

This rearrangement joins TRBV5-1 to TRBJ2-1, with D possibly being TRBD2 (6 bases). CDR3 size: 17 residues. Trimming removed 0 bases at V and 0 bases at J, with 13 bases between. Germline V lookup: CDR1 SGHRS, CDR2 YFSETQ. The CDR3 coding sequence is TGCGCCAGCAGCTTGGCTGGCGGGGCTAGCTCCTACAATGAGCAGTTCTTC. It yields the protein CASSLAGGASSYNEQFF. Complete variable domain (other parts from reference TRBV5-1 and TRBJ2-1): KAGVTQTPRYLIKTRGQQVTLSCSPISGHRSVSWYQQTPGQGLQFLFEYFSETQRNKGNFPGRFSGRQFSNSRSEMNVSTLELGDSALYLCASSLAGGASSYNEQFFGPGTRLTVL.

The chain joins TRBV4-2 to TRBJ2-7; 7 nucleotides match TRBD2. Trimming removed 1 base from V and 4 bases from J; junction bases left unmatched: 16. The germline CDR1 and CDR2 sequences are LGHNA and YNFKEQ. The CDR3 runs 18 residues. In DNA form, the CDR3 reads TGTGCCAGCAGCCAAGGGGTGCCATCTAGCGGACTACTATACGAGCAGTACTTC. It specifies CASSQGVPSSGLLYEQYF.

V is TRBV7-2 and J is TRBJ2-3, with D perhaps matching TRBD2 (6 bases). Germline-derived CDR1 and CDR2 are SGHTA and FQGNSA. The CDR3 spans 16 residues. The V end lost 5 bases, the J end lost 3 bases, and 18 bases lay between the germline ends. The chain's CDR3 is CASSTQGGLTTDTQYF. The CDR3 DNA reads TGTGCCAGCAGCACGCAAGGTGGACTAACAACAGATACGCAGTATTTT.

This clone was seen a single time. The rearrangement links TRBV28 to TRBJ1-2, with D uncertain. This CDR3 region has 14 residues. V was clipped by 3 bases and J by 1 base, with 9 bases between them. Looked up from germline, CDR1 is MDHEN and CDR2 is SYDVKM. This CDR3 is CASSLGRSNYGYTF. Here the CDR3 DNA reads TGTGCCAGCAGTTTGGGCAGAAGTAACTATGGCTACACCTTC.

This chain links TRBV27 with TRBJ2-1; D may be TRBD2 (6 bases). The V gene's germline CDR1 is MNHEY and CDR2 SMNVEV (reference sequence). The CDR3 contains 15 residues. With 3 bases removed from V and 4 bases from J, the gap between germline ends came to 13 bases. The CDR3 DNA is TGTGCCAGCAGTTTGGAGGGATACCTTTACAATGAGCAGTTCTTC. It translates to CASSLEGYLYNEQFF.

This clone was observed once. The chain links TRBV2 to TRBJ2-1; D is possibly TRBD2 (6 bases). Between the trimmed V and J ends, which lost 6 bases and 5 bases, there was a span of 11 bases. Germline V gene lookup returns CDR1 SNHLY and CDR2 FYNNEI. The CDR3 spans 13 residues. DNA for the CDR3: TGTGCCAGCAGAAGGGACTTTAACAATGAGCAGTTCTTC. Protein sequence: CASRRDFNNEQFF.